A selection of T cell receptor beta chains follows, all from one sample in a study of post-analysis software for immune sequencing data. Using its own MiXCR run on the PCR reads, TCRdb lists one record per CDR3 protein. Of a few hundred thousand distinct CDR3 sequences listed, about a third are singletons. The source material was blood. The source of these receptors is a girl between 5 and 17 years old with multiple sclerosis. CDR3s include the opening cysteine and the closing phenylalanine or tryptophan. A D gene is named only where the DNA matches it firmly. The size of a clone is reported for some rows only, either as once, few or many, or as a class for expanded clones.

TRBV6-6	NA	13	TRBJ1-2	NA	TGTGCCAGCAGTTACGAAAGGGGAAGTGGCTACACCTTC	CASSYERGSGYTF
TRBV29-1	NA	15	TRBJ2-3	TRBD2	TGCAGCGTTGGGTTAGCGGGAACTGGGACAGATACGCAGTATTTT	CSVGLAGTGTDTQYF
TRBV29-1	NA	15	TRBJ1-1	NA	TGCAGCGTTGAAGGGGGGGGACACCTGAACACTGAAGCTTTCTTT	CSVEGGGHLNTEAFF
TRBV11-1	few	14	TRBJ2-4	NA	TGTGCCAGCAGCTTAGACGGACACAAAAACATTCAGTACTTC	CASSLDGHKNIQYF
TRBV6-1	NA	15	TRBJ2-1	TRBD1	TGTGCCAGCAGTCCCAGGGGGCTTACCTACAATGAGCAGTTCTTC	CASSPRGLTYNEQFF
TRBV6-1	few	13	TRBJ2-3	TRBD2	TGTGCCAGCAGGGGACTAGGGGAAGATACGCAGTATTTT	CASRGLGEDTQYF
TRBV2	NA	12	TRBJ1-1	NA	TGTGCCACATACACAGAGAACACTGAAGCTTTCTTT	CATYTENTEAFF
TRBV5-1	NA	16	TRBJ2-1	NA	TGCGCCAGCAGCTGGACCCGGTCTAGCTCCTACAATGAGCAGTTCTTC	CASSWTRSSSYNEQFF
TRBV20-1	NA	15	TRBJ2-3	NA	TGCAGTGCTATCGGTGGGGCCGACTTCACAGATACGCAGTATTTT	CSAIGGADFTDTQYF
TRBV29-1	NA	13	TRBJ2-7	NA	TGCAGCGTTGAAAGGCAGGGTGTGGGTGAGCAGTACTTC	CSVERQGVGEQYF
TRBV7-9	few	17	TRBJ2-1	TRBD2	TGTGCCAGCAGCCCACGACTAGCGGGGGGGCCAGACAATGAGCAGTTCTTC	CASSPRLAGGPDNEQFF
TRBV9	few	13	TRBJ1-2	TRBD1	TGTGCCAGCAGCGGGACAGGGGGCTATGGCTACACCTTC	CASSGTGGYGYTF
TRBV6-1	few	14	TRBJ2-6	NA	TGTGCCAGCAGTGAAGTCCGCAGATTGATCGTCCTGACTTTC	CASSEVRRLIVLTF
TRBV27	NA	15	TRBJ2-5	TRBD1	TGTGCCAGCAGTACCGGGACAGCGTTCCAAGAGACCCAGTACTTC	CASSTGTAFQETQYF
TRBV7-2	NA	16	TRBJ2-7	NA	TGTGCCAGCAGCTTACCCCTCTCTAGCTTCTCCTACGAGCAGTACTTC	CASSLPLSSFSYEQYF
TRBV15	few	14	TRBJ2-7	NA	TGTGCCACCAGCAGACAGGGAGGTCCCTACGAGCAGTACTTC	CATSRQGGPYEQYF
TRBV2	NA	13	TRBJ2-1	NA	TGTGCCAGCAAAATAGGCAGCTTAAATGAGCAGTTCTTC	CASKIGSLNEQFF
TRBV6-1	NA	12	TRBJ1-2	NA	TGTGCCAGCAGTGAAGTTGGGGAAGGCTACACCTTC	CASSEVGEGYTF
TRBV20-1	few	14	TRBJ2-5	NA	TGCAGTGCTTCCCGACCGCCCTCCGAGGAGACCCAGTACTTC	CSASRPPSEETQYF
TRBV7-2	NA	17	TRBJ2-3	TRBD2	TGTGCCAGCAGCTTAGTGGGGACTAGCGGTATCACAGATACGCAGTATTTT	CASSLVGTSGITDTQYF
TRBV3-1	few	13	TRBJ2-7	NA	TGTGCCAGCAGCCAAGCTGGCCAGGGCGAGCAGTACTTC	CASSQAGQGEQYF
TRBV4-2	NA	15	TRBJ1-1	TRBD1	TGTGCCAGCAGCCAGCAGGACAGGGGGAACACTGAAGCTTTCTTT	CASSQQDRGNTEAFF
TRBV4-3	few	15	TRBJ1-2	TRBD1	TGCGCCAGCAGCCAAGAGTTGACGACAGGGGGTGGCTACACCTTC	CASSQELTTGGGYTF
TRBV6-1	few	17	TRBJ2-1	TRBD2	TGTGCCAGCAGTCCCCGGGAGGGGCTAAGCTCCTACAATGAGCAGTTCTTC	CASSPREGLSSYNEQFF
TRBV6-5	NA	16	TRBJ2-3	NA	TGTGCCAGCAGCCCTGGTTGTGACGGGGCCACGGATACGCAGTATTTT	CASSPGCDGATDTQYF
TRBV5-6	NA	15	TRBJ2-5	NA	TGTGCCAGCAGCTTGGTCAGCTCGTACCAAGAGACCCAGTACTTC	CASSLVSSYQETQYF
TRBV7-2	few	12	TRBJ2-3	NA	TGTGCCAGCAGCATGGACTTAACCACGCAGTATTTT	CASSMDLTTQYF
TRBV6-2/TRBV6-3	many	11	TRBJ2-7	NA	TGTGCCAGCACCGGGGGCTACGAGCAGTACTTC	CASTGGYEQYF
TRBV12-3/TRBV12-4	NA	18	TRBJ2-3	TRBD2	TGTGCCAGCAGTTTAGGGCGGGGGACGTGGGGCAGGCCCGATACGCAGTATTTT	CASSLGRGTWGRPDTQYF
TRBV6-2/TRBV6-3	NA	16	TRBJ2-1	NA	TGTGCCAGCAGTTACCCCAGGGGCTTCTCCTACAATGAGCAGTTCTTC	CASSYPRGFSYNEQFF
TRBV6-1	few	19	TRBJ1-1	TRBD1	TGTGCCAGCAGGGAGGTAAAGCGAAGGGGGCTTTTTCCGAACACTGAAGCTTTCTTT	CASREVKRRGLFPNTEAFF
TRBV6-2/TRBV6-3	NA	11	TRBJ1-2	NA	TGTGCCAGCAGCACCGACTATGGCTACACCTTC	CASSTDYGYTF
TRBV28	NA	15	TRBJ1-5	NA	TGTGCCAGCAACCCGACAGTTTATAGCAATCAGCCCCAGCATTTT	CASNPTVYSNQPQHF
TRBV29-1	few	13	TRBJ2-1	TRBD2	TGCAGCGTTGGACTAGCGGGGGGGCATGAGCAGTTCTTC	CSVGLAGGHEQFF
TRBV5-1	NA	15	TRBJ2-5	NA	TGCGCCGGCAGCTGGGTCGGCCCGGCACAAGAGACCCAGTACTTC	CAGSWVGPAQETQYF
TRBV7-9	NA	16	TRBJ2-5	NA	TGTGCCAGCAGCTCCCCTGATGGGGGAGGGGGAGAGACCCAGTACTTC	CASSSPDGGGGETQYF
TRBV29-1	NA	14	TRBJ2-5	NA	TGCAGCGTCCGGGCAGGGGAAGGTTTCGAGACCCAGTACTTC	CSVRAGEGFETQYF
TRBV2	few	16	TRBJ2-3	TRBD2	TGTGCCAGCAGTGATTGGTCGACTAGCGGCACAGATACGCAGTATTTT	CASSDWSTSGTDTQYF
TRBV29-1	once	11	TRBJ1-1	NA	TGCAGCGCCCTCGAGGGGACTGAAGCTTTCTTT	CSALEGTEAFF
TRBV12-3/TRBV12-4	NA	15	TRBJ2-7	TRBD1	TGTGCCAGCAGCCTCTTTGGGACAGGGGGCGCCGAGCAGTACTTC	CASSLFGTGGAEQYF
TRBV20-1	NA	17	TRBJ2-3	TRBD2	TGCAGTGCTAGAGACCTACTAGCGGGGGCCTTCACAGATACGCAGTATTTT	CSARDLLAGAFTDTQYF
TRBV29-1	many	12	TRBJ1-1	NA	TGCAGCGTTGACCGTCTTGGGACTGAAGCTTTCTTT	CSVDRLGTEAFF
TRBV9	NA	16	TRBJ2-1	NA	TGTGCCAGCAACGGAGGGAACGGTGTTTCCTACAATGAGCAGTTCTTC	CASNGGNGVSYNEQFF